This TCR beta chain was obtained from a study of cytomegalovirus exposure and HLA in healthy donors. Study-level information: About 85 million unique TCRs from HLA-typed donors were held in an early release of data.

The germline V gene encodes CDR1 MNHNS and CDR2 SASEGT. The CDR3 extends over 14 amino acids. Trimming took 3 bases from V and 8 from J, leaving 16 bases between them. General study points: The study recorded over 150 TCR beta chains that were cytomegalovirus-associated. Reports indicated that the classifier achieved high specificity and sensitivity in diagnosing cytomegalovirus status. What was likely a sequencing artifact was a cluster of highly shared sequence variants.

As to this clone: Its antigen is currently unknown.

PCR amplification relied on 60 Vbeta primers (plus 13 Jbeta primers). Sequencing used immunoSEQ multiplex PCR; TCRdb keeps in-frame clones, though not all of them. Here the sample spans some 270,000 clones, about 90% being singletons. The chain links TRBV6-1 to TRBJ1-2; D is perhaps TRBD1 (6 bases). Sequenced: PBMCs. This sequence was found in a girl aged 2-10 years in good health and CMV-seronegative. In nucleotides, the CDR3 is TGTGCCAGCAGTGATGCAATGGGGGCGCAGGGCTACACCTTC. Translating it yields CASSDAMGAQGYTF.